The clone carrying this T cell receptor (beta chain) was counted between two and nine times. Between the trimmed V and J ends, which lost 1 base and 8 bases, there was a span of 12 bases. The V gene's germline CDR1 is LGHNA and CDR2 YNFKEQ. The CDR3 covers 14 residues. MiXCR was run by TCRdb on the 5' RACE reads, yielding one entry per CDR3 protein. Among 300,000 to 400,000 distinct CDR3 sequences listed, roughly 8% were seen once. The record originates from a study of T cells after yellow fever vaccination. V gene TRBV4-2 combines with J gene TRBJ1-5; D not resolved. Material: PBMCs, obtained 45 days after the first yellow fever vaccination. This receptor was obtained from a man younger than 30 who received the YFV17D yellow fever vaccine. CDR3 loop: CASSQGAGEEPQHF. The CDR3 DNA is TGTGCCAGCAGCCAAGGTGCCGGTGAGGAGCCCCAGCATTTT.